The source of this T cell receptor beta chain is a study of shared clonotypes between healthy human individuals. Clones were sequenced by immunoSEQ multiplex PCR, and TCRdb holds only the in-frame ones, with some missing. The table has around 350,000 clones, less than 85% seen once; the top ten hold less than 11%. There were only Caucasian adults among the donors, and all lived in Nashville, Tennessee. Study results and limitations: Rarefaction showed that sequencing of sorted subsets was incomplete (despite large depth). Researchers sampled blood only, noting tissue repertoires likely differ.

This clone was observed many times. Antigen: not known. In the same sample, other DNA sequences code for this CDR3. Trimming pared 4 bases from V and 0 bases from J, leaving 7 bases between. There are 14 residues in the CDR3. Germline lookup yields CDR1 SGHVS and CDR2 FNYEAQ. This clonotype was obtained from a man aged 30 to 45 in good health. The chain links TRBV7-6 to TRBJ2-1; D gene ambiguous. The sequencing sample was made of memory CD4+ T cells sorted from blood. Subset noted: CD45RA-negative fraction. The DNA of the CDR3 is TGTGCCAGCAGCTCTGGGCCCTCCTACAATGAGCAGTTCTTC. This sequence encodes CASSSGPSYNEQFF.